This entry lists 27 T cell receptor beta chains sequenced from one sample in a study of T cells in Graves' hyperthyroidism and ophthalmopathy. The source material, RNA transcripts, was used to amplify TCR beta CDR3 regions. An initial round of RT-PCR targeting the TCR CDR3 relied on the HTBI primer set. TCRdb re-called the multiplex PCR reads through MiXCR, storing one row per CDR3 protein. The table includes a few hundred thousand distinct CDR3 sequences, roughly 15% detected once. The sample taken for sequencing was blood. All receptors derive from a woman between 18 and 29 years old with Graves' hyperthyroidism.

This chain uses TRBV28 with TRBJ2-3; 8 bases fit TRBD2. The CDR3 is made up of 18 amino acids. Trimming removed 3 bases from V and 0 bases from J; junction bases left unmatched: 11. Germline V CDR1 and CDR2: MDHEN, SYDVKM. The CDR3 loop reads CASSFHGLAGPSTDTQYF. The CDR3 DNA reads TGTGCCAGCAGTTTTCACGGGCTAGCGGGCCCTAGCACAGATACGCAGTATTTT.

Notes on this clonotype: Since a much larger clone is just one base distant, this may be a read error. V gene TRBV28 combines with J gene TRBJ2-7; TRBD1 matches 7 bases. The tail of the sequence fits TRBJ2-1 better, so the J call may be wrong. Germline CDR1 MDHEN, CDR2 SYDVKM. This CDR3 is 15 amino acids long. DNA for the CDR3: TGTGCCAGCAGTTTATGGAGGGACAGCTCCTACGAGCAGTTCTTC. Protein product: CASSLWRDSSYEQFF.

This clonotype occurred many times. V and J are TRBV11-2 and TRBJ1-2; D gene unclear. CDR1 and CDR2 from the germline V gene are SGHAT and FQNNGV. V lost 7 bases and J 4 bases, leaving 19 bases between the germline ends. This CDR3 is built from 15 residues. The CDR3 DNA reads TGTGCCAGCAAAACGGGAGGGCCGAACGTCTATGGCTACACCTTC. As protein: CASKTGGPNVYGYTF.

This clonotype showed up many times. The V call is TRBV6-5, the J call TRBJ2-7; D unclear. The CDR3 covers 15 residues. V was clipped by 2 bases and J by 2 bases, with 13 bases between them. Germline assignment: CDR1 MNHEY and CDR2 SVGAGI. The CDR3 sequence: CASSYRGSLAYEQYF. The CDR3 bases are TGTGCCAGCAGTTACCGCGGAAGTTTGGCCTACGAGCAGTACTTC.

The genes are TRBV6-1 and TRBJ1-4, with 10 positions matching TRBD1. There are 15 residues in the CDR3. Germline CDR1 MNHNS, CDR2 SASEGT. Trimming at V came to 3 bases and at J to 8 bases, leaving 6 bases not matched to a gene. CDR3 nucleotides: TGTGCCAGCAGTGAGTGGACAGGGGGGGAGGAAAAACTGTTTTTT. This encodes CASSEWTGGEEKLFF.

V and J are TRBV28 and TRBJ2-7, with 8 bases lining up with TRBD2. Trimming at V came to 5 bases and at J to 2 bases, leaving 8 bases not matched to a gene. This CDR3 contains 15 residues. Germline CDR1 and CDR2: MDHEN and SYDVKM. The CDR3 sequence: CASSPLAGVPYEQYF. The DNA of the CDR3 is TGTGCCAGCAGTCCCCTAGCGGGCGTCCCCTACGAGCAGTACTTC.

This clonotype was seen ten or more times. The genes are TRBV28 and TRBJ2-5, with 10 bases aligning to TRBD2. CDR1 and CDR2 (germline): MDHEN, SYDVKM. Trimming removed 2 bases from V and 2 bases from J; junction bases left unmatched: 8. The CDR3 length is 17 residues. CDR3 sequence reads: CASSLGGTSVPQETQYF. The CDR3 DNA sequence: TGTGCCAGCAGTTTAGGCGGGACTAGCGTACCACAAGAGACCCAGTACTTC. Together with reference TRBV28 and TRBJ2-5, the CDR3 gives the full variable domain: DVKVTQSSRYLVKRTGEKVFLECVQDMDHENMFWYRQDPGLGLRLIYFSYDVKMKEKGDIPEGYSVSREKKERFSLILESASTNQTSMYLCASSLGGTSVPQETQYFGPGTRLLVL.

To note about this clonotype: A much larger clone differs by one base, so this may be a read error. The gene calls are TRBV5-1 and TRBJ2-5; the match to TRBD2 covers 14 bases. The germline gives CDR1 SGHRS, CDR2 YFSETQ. CDR3 size: 20 residues. After removal of 3 bases from V and 2 bases from J, the junction contained 15 bases not matched to a gene. The CDR3, as DNA: TGCGCCAGCAGCTCGCTCACCCGGACTAGCGGGAGGACCATGCAAGAGACCCAGTACTTC. This translates into CASSSLTRTSGRTMQETQYF.

The V call is TRBV7-9, the J call TRBJ2-3; 8 nucleotides agree with TRBD1. V lost 5 bases, J lost 1 base, and 5 bases stayed unmatched. The CDR3 is made up of 15 amino acids. Germline CDR1 reads SEHNR; CDR2 reads FQNEAQ (reference sequence). The CDR3 coding sequence is TGTGCCAGCAGCACCCAGGGGGCAGGCACAGATACGCAGTATTTT. Its protein is CASSTQGAGTDTQYF.

There are many counts of this clonotype. The chain is built from TRBV11-2 and TRBJ2-3, with 8 bases aligning to TRBD2. Germline assignment: CDR1 SGHAT and CDR2 FQNNGV. The trim removed 0 bases at V and 2 bases at J, leaving 4 bases unmatched. This CDR3 is built from 16 residues. CDR3 sequence reads: CASSLELAVYTDTQYF. CDR3 sequence (DNA): TGTGCCAGCAGCTTAGAACTAGCGGTGTACACAGATACGCAGTATTTT.

Concerning this clonotype: This may be a read error: a much more frequent sequence differs by one nucleotide. V and J are TRBV3-1 and TRBJ1-2; the D is unclear. CDR1 is LGHDT and CDR2 is YNNKEL in the germline V gene (reference sequence). The CDR3 loop spans 13 amino acids. V dropped 0 bases and J dropped 3 bases, with 5 bases sitting between them. CDR3 nucleotides: TGTGCCAGCAGCCAAGATCTAGACTATGGCTACACCTTC. It is translated as CASSQDLDYGYTF.

This clonotype was counted many times. The chain recombines TRBV20-1 with TRBJ1-1, with 7 bases identical to TRBD1. With 3 bases clipped from V and 2 bases from J, the junction kept 3 bases outside the gene matches. CDR1 is DFQATT, CDR2 SNEGSKA, per germline (reference sequence). This CDR3 spans 13 amino acids. The CDR3 sequence is CSASKGANTEAFF. In DNA form, the CDR3 reads TGCAGTGCTAGTAAGGGGGCAAACACTGAAGCTTTCTTT.

This clonotype came up a few times. The chain combines TRBV5-1 with TRBJ2-1; TRBD2 matches 9 bases. Germline lookup yields CDR1 SGHRS and CDR2 YFSETQ. CDR3 length: 16 residues. Trimming removed 0 bases from V and 8 bases from J; junction bases left unmatched: 9. The CDR3 loop is CASSLAGSGRVDEQFF. The CDR3 DNA reads TGCGCCAGCAGCTTGGCCGGTAGCGGGAGAGTCGATGAGCAGTTCTTC.

There are many counts of this clonotype. This sequence joins TRBV7-2 and TRBJ2-1, with 10 bases fitting TRBD2. This CDR3 comprises 16 residues. Germline V gene data show CDR1 as SGHTA and CDR2 as FQGNSA. V lost 3 bases, J lost 8 bases, and 10 bases stayed unmatched. The CDR3 DNA follows: TGTGCCAGCAGCTTCCCTCTAGCGGGAGTACGGGATGAGCAGTTCTTC. Amino acid sequence: CASSFPLAGVRDEQFF.

With respect to this clonotype: A much larger clonotype is one base distant, so this may be a read error. The V and J genes are TRBV6-2 or TRBV6-3 and TRBJ2-7; 9 bases fit TRBD1. Trimming removed 5 bases from V and 5 bases from J; junction bases left unmatched: 4. This CDR3 has 13 amino acids. The germline CDR1 and CDR2 sequences are MNHEY and SVGEGT. CDR3 nucleotides: TGTGCCAGCAGTGGGACAGGGTTTCACGAGCAGTACTTC. Translating gives CASSGTGFHEQYF.

Many counts were recorded for this clonotype. V usage is TRBV3-1 and J usage is TRBJ1-2; a possible D gene is TRBD1 (5 bases). Trimming left V 5 bases short and J 4 bases short, with 23 bases between. CDR1 is LGHDT, CDR2 YNNKEL, per germline (reference sequence). The CDR3 is made up of 17 amino acids. CDR3 loop: CASSSRTRSGGSYGYTF. The CDR3 region has the DNA TGTGCCAGCAGCTCCCGAACACGGTCTGGGGGAAGCTATGGCTACACCTTC. The full variable domain, completed using reference TRBV3-1 and TRBJ1-2, is DTAVSQTPKYLVTQMGNDKSIKCEQNLGHDTMYWYKQDSKKFLKIMFSYNNKELIINETVPNRFSPKSPDKAHLNLHINSLELGDSAVYFCASSSRTRSGGSYGYTFGSGTRLTVV.

In its sample, this clonotype was seen a few times. This chain uses TRBV9 with TRBJ2-1, with D possibly matching TRBD1 (6 bases). CDR3 length equals 14 residues. Germline CDR1 reads SGDLS; CDR2 reads YYNGEE. Trimming took off 3 bases at V and 6 bases at J, with 13 bases between the two ends. The CDR3 protein is CASSETGRANEQFF. The CDR3 nucleotides are TGTGCCAGCAGCGAAACAGGGAGAGCCAATGAGCAGTTCTTC.

The chain employs TRBV11-2 and TRBJ2-7; 10 bases fit TRBD1. The germline V gene encodes CDR1 SGHAT and CDR2 FQNNGV. V gave up 0 bases and J gave up 0 bases; unmatched junction bases: 17. This CDR3 contains 21 residues. The CDR3 here is CASSLDHPGDPGTGVSYEQYF. CDR3 in DNA: TGTGCCAGCAGCTTAGATCACCCGGGGGATCCCGGGACAGGGGTCTCCTACGAGCAGTACTTC.

Ten or more counts support this clonotype. The chain is built from TRBV19 and TRBJ1-1; D perhaps matches TRBD1 (6 bases). The length of the CDR3 is 13 residues. Trimming removed 1 base at V and 11 bases at J, with 14 bases between. Looked up from germline, CDR1 is LNHDA and CDR2 is SQIVND (reference sequence). The CDR3 DNA sequence: TGTGCCAGTAGTATAGTTGGGACACCGGCGGCTTTCTTT. Encoded protein: CASSIVGTPAAFF.

There are many counts of this clonotype. The chain employs TRBV20-1 and TRBJ1-5, with D uncertain. This CDR3 is 15 amino acids long. The V end lost 3 bases, the J end lost 2 bases, and 14 bases lay between the germline ends. Germline CDR1 and CDR2: DFQATT and SNEGSKA (reference sequence). The CDR3 protein is CSARVKGSGNQPQHF. Written as DNA, the CDR3 is TGCAGTGCTAGGGTGAAGGGCAGTGGCAATCAGCCCCAGCATTTT.

This chain links TRBV7-8 with TRBJ1-4; TRBD1 matches 7 bases. The CDR3 has 16 amino acids. V was pared by 4 bases and J by 4 bases, with 9 bases of the junction left unmatched. CDR1 SGHVS and CDR2 FQNEAQ come from the germline V gene. In nucleotides, the CDR3 is TGTGCCAGCAGCTCACAAGACAGGGATTATAATGAAAAACTGTTTTTT. This codes for CASSSQDRDYNEKLFF.

The chain carries TRBV7-2 and TRBJ2-7, with D unresolved. This CDR3 has 16 amino acids. CDR1 and CDR2 from the germline V gene are SGHTA and FQGNSA. The V gene lost 1 base and the J gene lost 6 bases, with 19 bases spanning the gap. The CDR3 is CASSLERLRFSGEQYF. The CDR3 DNA is TGTGCCAGCAGCTTAGAAAGGCTGCGTTTCTCGGGCGAGCAGTACTTC.

This clonotype has a count of ten or more. The CDR3 DNA reads TGTGCCAGCAGTCCCCGGACAGGGATGAGCACAGATACGCAGTATTTT. Translating it yields CASSPRTGMSTDTQYF. The chain carries TRBV28 and TRBJ2-3; 8 bases align to TRBD1. V trimming: 5 bases; J trimming: 0 bases; junction bases outside the gene matches: 7. This CDR3 contains 16 residues. Germline CDR1 reads MDHEN; CDR2 reads SYDVKM.

This clonotype was seen ten or more times. The chain carries TRBV30 and TRBJ1-1; D ambiguous. V lost 5 bases and J 4 bases, leaving 14 bases between the germline ends. The CDR3 has 13 amino acids. Germline CDR1 and CDR2: GTSNPN and SVGIG (reference sequence). The CDR3 nucleotides read TGTGCCTGGGTTAGGCGTATGCTCACTGAAGCTTTCTTT. This translates into CAWVRRMLTEAFF.

This clonotype was picked up many times. CDR3 DNA sequence: TGTGCCAGCGTCCTCGGGAGAGGGCTTAAAACAGCCAAAAACATTCAGTACTTC. This gives the protein CASVLGRGLKTAKNIQYF. The chain has TRBV28 and TRBJ2-4; D is perhaps TRBD2 (6 bases). This CDR3 is 18 amino acids long. V lost 8 bases to trimming and J lost 0 bases, with 23 bases between them. Germline V gives CDR1 MDHEN, CDR2 SYDVKM.

This clonotype came up a few times. The chain employs TRBV20-1 and TRBJ1-1; no definite D call. CDR1 and CDR2 from the germline V gene are DFQATT and SNEGSKA (reference sequence). The length of the CDR3 is 11 residues. Deletions cut 3 bases from V and 4 bases from J, with 6 bases between. CDR3 nucleotide sequence: TGCAGTGCTAGTCGGAGCACTGAAGCTTTCTTT. Translation: CSASRSTEAFF.

This clonotype showed up many times. The V gene is TRBV28, the J gene TRBJ2-2; 7 nucleotides line up with TRBD1. In germline, CDR1 is MDHEN, CDR2 SYDVKM. V shed 5 bases and J 0 bases; nucleotides not matched to a gene: 0. The CDR3 loop spans 14 amino acids. CDR3 DNA sequence: TGTGCCAGCAGTGGGACAGCGAACACCGGGGAGCTGTTTTTT. Translation gives CASSGTANTGELFF.